Below, 18 T cell receptor beta chains from the same sample are listed, as sequenced in a study of siplizumab effects on memory and regulatory T cells (dated 2019 in TCRdb). The library was prepared using the immunoSEQ multiplex PCR assay. TCRdb holds this immuneACCESS table with in-frame rearrangements only. Some clones are missing; in checked studies, unresolved V genes explain under half, and the rest has no known cause. This sample has 90,000 to 95,000 clones in its table, and approximately 94% of those were observed once. The ten largest account for 5.5% to 7.5% of the sample. What was sequenced was CD8+ T cells sorted from blood. These receptors came from a human donor in good health.

V usage is TRBV7-6 and J usage is TRBJ2-3; 11 positions agree with TRBD2. CDR1 is SGHVS and CDR2 is FNYEAQ in the germline V gene. Germline trimming cut 5 bases from V and 8 bases from J; bases unmatched to any gene: 9. This CDR3 has 15 amino acids. CDR3 residues: CASSPEATSGATQYF. CDR3 coding DNA: TGTGCCAGCAGCCCCGAGGCGACTAGCGGGGCTACGCAGTATTTT.

Worth noting for this clone: A junction boundary mismatches the germline segment, possibly from a read error. J is TRBJ2-1 and V is TRBV7-7; 9 bases agree with TRBD1. Germline CDR1 is SSHAT and CDR2 is FNYEAQ (reference sequence). The CDR3 length is 14 residues. CDR3 DNA: TGTGCTAGCAGCCCGGGGACAGGGAACAGTGAGCAGTTCTTC. Amino acid sequence: CASSPGTGNSEQFF.

In the case of this clone: The sample contains more than one DNA sequence encoding this CDR3. The chain recombines TRBV7-9 with TRBJ2-5; TRBD1 might be the D (5 bases). Germline V gene data show CDR1 as SEHNR and CDR2 as FQNEAQ (reference sequence). The CDR3 runs 14 residues. V shed 5 bases and J shed 0 bases, with 10 bases lying between them. In DNA form, the CDR3 reads TGTGCCAGCAGCCCAGACAGAAACCAAGAGACCCAGTACTTC. Its protein is CASSPDRNQETQYF.

CDR3 sequence: CASSLVEGQETQYF. DNA for the CDR3: TGTGCCAGCAGCTTGGTCGAGGGGCAGGAGACCCAGTACTTC. The J gene is TRBJ2-5, the V gene TRBV5-4; TRBD1 or TRBD2 may be the D gene (5 bases each). This CDR3 is 14 amino acids long. The germline V gene encodes CDR1 SGHNT and CDR2 YYREEE (reference sequence). V was clipped by 0 bases and J by 5 bases, with 11 bases between them. Complete variable domain (other parts from reference TRBV5-4 and TRBJ2-5): ETGVTQSPTHLIKTRGQQVTLRCSSQSGHNTVSWYQQALGQGPQFIFQYYREEENGRGNFPPRFSGLQFPNYSSELNVNALELDDSALYLCASSLVEGQETQYFGPGTRLLVL.

J is TRBJ2-2 and V is TRBV13, with a tentative D call TRBD1 (5 bases). The V and J ends lost 0 bases and 6 bases respectively, with 8 bases between them. The germline gives CDR1 PRHDT, CDR2 FYEKMQ (reference sequence). The CDR3 has 14 residues. The DNA for the CDR3 is TGTGCCAGCAGCTTAGGTTTGGGGCCCGGGGAGCTGTTTTTT. Translated, it gives CASSLGLGPGELFF.

This chain links TRBV12-5 with TRBJ2-7; TRBD1 matches at 9 bases. V was pared by 4 bases and J by 3 bases, with 4 bases of the junction left unmatched. There are 14 residues in the CDR3. CDR1 and CDR2 (germline): LGHNT, FRNRAP. CDR3: CASGSGQGSYEQYF. The CDR3 DNA sequence: TGTGCTAGTGGTTCGGGACAGGGCAGCTACGAGCAGTACTTC.

The J gene is TRBJ2-3, the V gene TRBV13, with 13 positions matching TRBD2. The CDR3 is 18 amino acids. Germline CDR1 PRHDT, CDR2 FYEKMQ (reference sequence). V shed 4 bases and J 2 bases; nucleotides not matched to a gene: 9. CDR3 protein: CASSSGTSGIGPTDTQYF. CDR3 DNA: TGTGCCAGCAGCTCCGGGACTAGCGGGATCGGGCCCACAGATACGCAGTATTTT.

The chain couples TRBV7-9 to TRBJ2-7, with D possibly called TRBD1 or TRBD2 (6 bases each). The V gene's germline CDR1 is SEHNR and CDR2 FQNEAQ (reference sequence). The V end was cut by 5 bases, the J end by 2 bases, with 10 bases between. This CDR3 comprises 13 residues. CDR3 sequence (DNA): TGTGCCAGCAGCGCCGGGGGCACCTACGAGCAGTACTTC. It specifies CASSAGGTYEQYF.

The rearrangement uses TRBV11-2 and TRBJ2-1, with TRBD2 matching over 9 bases. The germline V gene encodes CDR1 SGHAT and CDR2 FQNNGV. Trimming at V came to 0 bases and at J to 4 bases, leaving 1 base not matched to a gene. The CDR3 length is 15 residues. The CDR3 region has the DNA TGTGCCAGCAGCTTAGACACTAGCGGGTACAATGAGCAGTTCTTC. Amino acids: CASSLDTSGYNEQFF. The variable domain in full, completed from reference TRBV11-2 and TRBJ2-1, reads EAGVAQSPRYKIIEKRQSVAFWCNPISGHATLYWYQQILGQGPKLLIQFQNNGVVDDSQLPKDRFSAERLKGVDSTLKIQPAKLEDSAVYLCASSLDTSGYNEQFFGPGTRLTVL.

The chain recombines TRBV12-5 with TRBJ2-1, with D unclear. The CDR3 is 14 residues long. The ends were cut back, 0 bases at V and 4 bases at J, with 7 bases in the middle. Germline loops: CDR1 LGHNT, CDR2 FRNRAP. DNA for the CDR3: TGTGCTAGTGGTTTGGTAAAGCTATACAATGAGCAGTTCTTC. This sequence encodes CASGLVKLYNEQFF.

The CDR3 region has the DNA TGTGCCAGCAAGAAACAGGGGGCTGAAGCTTTCTTT. Amino acid sequence: CASKKQGAEAFF. The chain is built from TRBV6-1 and TRBJ1-1; the match to TRBD1 covers 8 bases. This CDR3 comprises 12 residues. The V segment lost 7 bases and the J segment 6 bases; nucleotides outside the gene matches: 4. Germline CDR1 and CDR2: MNHNS and SASEGT.

The genes are TRBV18 and TRBJ2-3; 8 bases fit TRBD2. In germline, CDR1 is KGHSH, CDR2 LQKENI. J gave up 6 bases and V 1 base, and 15 bases lay outside the gene matches. This CDR3 has 18 amino acids. The CDR3 spells CASSPLRGGLVESDTQYF. In DNA, the CDR3 is TGTGCCAGCTCACCACTCCGGGGGGGCCTAGTTGAGTCGGATACGCAGTATTTT.

The DNA for the CDR3 is TGTGCCTGGAGTGTAGGCAGGGGACCCTACGAGCAGTACTTC. Its translation is CAWSVGRGPYEQYF. V and J are TRBV30 and TRBJ2-7, with D perhaps TRBD1 (6 bases). With 0 bases removed from V and 2 bases from J, the gap between germline ends came to 11 bases. Germline V gene sequence: CDR1 GTSNPN, CDR2 SVGIG (reference sequence). This CDR3 region has 14 residues.

V is TRBV5-5 and J is TRBJ2-7, with D unclear. Germline V gives CDR1 SGHKS, CDR2 YYEKEE (reference sequence). The length of the CDR3 is 14 residues. V shed 1 base and J shed 0 bases, with 8 bases lying between them. CDR3 in DNA: TGTGCCAGCAGCTTGTCAGGCACCTCCTACGAGCAGTACTTC. This translates into CASSLSGTSYEQYF.

The chain links TRBV7-9 to TRBJ2-3; D gene uncertain. Per the germline V gene, CDR1 is SEHNR and CDR2 is FQNEAQ (reference sequence). CDR3 size: 12 residues. V was clipped by 2 bases and J by 4 bases, with 4 bases between them. The CDR3 sequence is CASSLLADTQYF. The CDR3 DNA reads TGTGCCAGCAGCTTATTGGCAGATACGCAGTATTTT.

V usage is TRBV23-1 and J usage is TRBJ1-3, with D uncertain. TRBV23-1 is an ORF; its function is uncertain. V was shortened by 7 bases and J by 3 bases, with 10 bases between the two germline ends. The length of the CDR3 is 13 residues. CDR3 residues: CASTGNYGNTIYF. CDR3 DNA sequence: TGCGCCAGCACCGGGAATTATGGAAACACCATATATTTT.

The rearrangement links TRBV5-1 to TRBJ2-7; possibly TRBD1 or TRBD2 for D (6 bases each). The germline V and J ends were trimmed by 0 bases and 2 bases, with 15 bases remaining between them. Germline CDR1 reads SGHRS; CDR2 reads YFSETQ. This CDR3 spans 16 amino acids. Written as DNA, the CDR3 is TGCGCCAGCAGCTTGGGGGGGCGGGACGGACCCTACGAGCAGTACTTC. Encoded protein: CASSLGGRDGPYEQYF.

This sequence joins TRBV27 and TRBJ2-7; D might be TRBD2 (5 bases). Germline V gene data show CDR1 as MNHEY and CDR2 as SMNVEV (reference sequence). The CDR3 spans 13 residues. The V end lost 0 bases, the J end lost 6 bases, and 9 bases lay between the germline ends. The CDR3 region is CASSLSPGCEQYF. DNA for the CDR3: TGTGCCAGCAGTTTATCGCCGGGGTGCGAGCAGTACTTC.